This T cell receptor beta chain was identified in a study of blood T cell repertoires in COVID-19. Using immunoSEQ multiplex PCR, the repertoire was profiled, and TCRdb retains in-frame clones only, with some absent. Counted here are tens of thousands of clones, 89% occurring once; the ten biggest clones make up around 10%. Germline-derived CDR1 and CDR2 are MNHEY and SMNVEV (reference sequence). The length of the CDR3 is 15 residues. The trim removed 5 bases at V and 8 bases at J, leaving 6 bases unmatched. Input material: peripheral blood. This clonotype was obtained from a man older than 75 with acute or convalescent COVID-19. The chain is built from TRBV27 and TRBJ1-6; 10 bases map to TRBD1. This CDR3 reads CASSPWTGGDSPLHF. The CDR3 region has the DNA TGTGCCAGCAGTCCGTGGACAGGGGGGGATTCACCCCTCCACTTT.